This T cell receptor beta chain was sequenced in a study of blood T cell repertoires in COVID-19. Study as a whole: The United States, Italy and Spain were the sources of the acute and convalescent COVID-19 samples.

In the authors' methods: How many nucleated cells were present was estimated from reference gene primer amplification. Sequencing was performed with immunoSEQ multiplex PCR; in TCRdb, only in-frame clones are kept and a portion is missing. That table furnishes V, J and clone size, whereas the DNA furnished D and trimming. The sample shows 400,000 to 450,000 clones, around 91% of them seen only once. The V gene lost 6 bases and the J gene lost 7 bases, with 10 bases spanning the gap. The CDR3 has 13 residues. Germline V gene data show CDR1 as ENHRY and CDR2 as SYGVKD. Participants spanned ages about 18 to 100 years and resided in 20 to 30 US areas.

The sample taken for sequencing was PBMCs or T cells enriched from blood (not recorded which). The chain links TRBV10-3 to TRBJ2-6; D call uncertain. This receptor was identified in a man between 18 and 29 years old who had recovered from COVID-19. The CDR3 coding sequence is TGTGCCATCAGCCCCGGAGTAGCCAACGTCCTGACTTTC. Translation: CAISPGVANVLTF.